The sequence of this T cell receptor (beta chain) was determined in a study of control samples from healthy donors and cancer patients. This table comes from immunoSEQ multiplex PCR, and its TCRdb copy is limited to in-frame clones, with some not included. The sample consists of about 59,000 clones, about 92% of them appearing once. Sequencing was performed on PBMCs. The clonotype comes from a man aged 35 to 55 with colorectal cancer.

The CDR3 sequence is CATAIRGRGNNEQFF. The CDR3 coding sequence is TGTGCCACCGCTATCCGGGGCAGGGGAAACAATGAGCAGTTCTTC. This chain joins TRBV24-1 and TRBJ2-1; the D gene is possibly TRBD1 (6 bases). Per the germline V gene, CDR1 is KGHDR and CDR2 is SFDVKD. The V end lost 9 bases, the J end lost 5 bases, and 19 bases lay between the germline ends. The CDR3 has 15 amino acids.